These T cell receptor beta chains were read from a single sample in a study of cytomegalovirus exposure and HLA in healthy donors. TCRdb's table, derived via immunoSEQ multiplex PCR, lists solely in-frame clones and lacks some. The data contain 140,000 to 150,000 clones, 65% to 90% of them seen just once; the ten biggest clones take up under 3%. What was sequenced was PBMCs. These receptors came from a woman in her 30s in good health and CMV-seronegative. CDR3s include the opening cysteine and the closing phenylalanine or tryptophan. D genes are given only for firm matches. Size tells how often a clone was seen (once, few, many) or the class of an expanded clone, and some rows leave it out.

- | TRBJ2-1 | TRBV15 | TRBD1 | CATGQGPYNEQFF | TGTGCCACGGGACAGGGGCCATACAATGAGCAGTTCTTC
- | TRBJ1-4 | TRBV5-4 | TRBD1 | CASSPGTGTNEKLFF | TGTGCCAGCAGCCCCGGGACAGGGACTAATGAAAAACTGTTTTTT
- | TRBJ1-5 | TRBV2 | - | CASRYRANQPQHF | TGTGCCAGCAGATACAGGGCGAATCAGCCCCAGCATTTT
- | TRBJ1-5 | TRBV19 | - | CASSMPPRGFVQPQHF | TGTGCCAGTAGCATGCCCCCTAGGGGATTCGTTCAGCCCCAGCATTTT
- | TRBJ2-7 | TRBV7-3 | TRBD2 | CASSSGLAGNEQYF | TGTGCCAGCAGCTCGGGACTAGCGGGGAACGAGCAGTACTTC
- | TRBJ2-7 | TRBV7-9 | TRBD2 | CASTVLAGVYDEQYF | TGTGCCAGCACCGTACTAGCGGGAGTTTACGACGAGCAGTACTTC
- | TRBJ2-5 | TRBV27 | TRBD1 | CASSLWTGKQETQYF | TGTGCCAGCAGTTTATGGACAGGGAAGCAAGAGACCCAGTACTTC
- | TRBJ2-7 | TRBV9 | - | CASSVGEEGNWESEQYF | TGTGCCAGCAGCGTAGGGGAGGAGGGGAACTGGGAGAGTGAGCAGTACTTC
once | TRBJ1-3 | TRBV4-2 | - | CASSQVTAFSGNTIYF | TGTGCCAGCAGCCAAGTGACAGCCTTCTCGGGAAACACCATATATTTT
few | TRBJ1-1 | TRBV6-6 | TRBD1 | CASSFKDRDTEAFF | TGTGCCAGCAGTTTCAAGGACAGGGACACTGAAGCTTTCTTT
- | TRBJ1-2 | TRBV7-2 | TRBD1 | CASSSEAGTGLVYTF | TGTGCCAGCAGCTCCGAGGCCGGGACAGGTTTAGTCTACACCTTC
- | TRBJ1-1 | TRBV19 | - | CASSSTADTEAFF | TGTGCCAGTAGTTCGACAGCTGACACTGAAGCTTTCTTT
- | TRBJ1-1 | TRBV30 | - | CARTENTEAFF | TGTGCCCGTACAGAGAACACTGAAGCTTTCTTT
- | TRBJ2-6 | TRBV19 | - | CASSPRPARSSGANVLTF | TGTGCCAGTAGCCCCCGGCCAGCCCGGAGCTCTGGGGCCAACGTCCTGACTTTC
- | TRBJ1-3 | TRBV5-1 | - | CASSPGVNSGNTIYF | TGCGCCAGCAGCCCCGGGGTCAACTCTGGAAACACCATATATTTT
- | TRBJ2-1 | TRBV7-3 | - | CASSFQGLGQFF | TGTGCCAGCAGCTTTCAGGGGTTAGGGCAGTTCTTC
few | TRBJ2-7 | TRBV5-1 | TRBD1 | CATKTGTGSYEQYF | TGCGCCACCAAGACCGGGACAGGCTCCTACGAGCAGTACTTC
- | TRBJ2-1 | TRBV5-1 | TRBD2 | CASSYPVAGAEQFF | TGCGCCAGCAGCTATCCCGTAGCGGGAGCTGAGCAGTTCTTC
- | TRBJ2-7 | TRBV27 | - | CASSFPGDRGEQYF | TGTGCCAGCAGTTTTCCCGGAGACCGAGGGGAGCAGTACTTC
- | TRBJ1-2 | TRBV4-3 | - | CASSQDRVYGYTF | TGCGCCAGCAGCCAAGATCGAGTCTATGGCTACACCTTC
- | TRBJ2-2 | TRBV18 | TRBD1 | CASSLDRGHTGELFF | TGTGCCAGCTCACTGGACAGGGGGCACACCGGGGAGCTGTTTTTT
few | TRBJ2-1 | TRBV6-1 | TRBD2 | CASRLAGPFNEQFF | TGTGCCAGCAGGTTAGCGGGCCCCTTCAATGAGCAGTTCTTC
- | TRBJ1-5 | TRBV6-6 | TRBD1 | CASSLGQTSNQPQHF | TGTGCCAGCAGCTTGGGACAGACTAGCAATCAGCCCCAGCATTTT
- | TRBJ1-1 | TRBV6-6 | - | CASRLTGLNTEAFF | TGTGCCAGCAGACTGACAGGTCTGAACACTGAAGCTTTCTTT
- | TRBJ1-3 | TRBV15 | - | CATSRDRTGISGNTIYF | TGTGCCACCAGCAGGGACCGGACGGGAATCTCTGGAAACACCATATATTTT
- | TRBJ2-6 | TRBV7-2 | TRBD1 | CASSLIGTGLYGANVLTF | TGTGCCAGCAGCTTAATCGGGACAGGGCTGTACGGGGCCAACGTCCTGACTTTC
- | TRBJ2-2 | TRBV25-1 | - | CASSESRASQGGTGELFF | TGTGCCAGCAGTGAATCCAGAGCTTCGCAGGGTGGAACCGGGGAGCTGTTTTTT
few | TRBJ2-1 | TRBV6-6 | - | CASTPSGQYNEQFF | TGTGCCAGCACGCCCAGCGGGCAATACAATGAGCAGTTCTTC
few | TRBJ2-1 | TRBV5-1 | - | CASSLITQGSEQFF | TGCGCCAGCAGCTTGATAACTCAGGGGAGTGAGCAGTTCTTC
- | TRBJ1-1 | TRBV13 | - | CASSPRQMNTEAFF | TGTGCCAGCAGCCCTCGACAGATGAACACTGAAGCTTTCTTT
- | TRBJ2-2 | TRBV5-1 | - | CASSSRGTGELFF | TGCGCCAGCAGCTCCCGGGGCACCGGGGAGCTGTTTTTT
- | TRBJ1-4 | TRBV7-3 | - | CASSLILMETNEKLFF | TGTGCCAGCAGCTTAATTCTGATGGAGACTAATGAAAAACTGTTTTTT
- | TRBJ1-2 | TRBV28 | - | CASSLYGRGYGYTF | TGTGCCAGCAGTTTATACGGCAGGGGATACGGCTACACCTTC
- | TRBJ1-5 | TRBV27 | - | CASSFSEYQPQHF | TGTGCCAGCAGTTTCTCGGAGTATCAGCCCCAGCATTTT
- | TRBJ2-7 | TRBV27 | TRBD1 | CASSPDRGSSYEQYF | TGTGCCAGCAGTCCAGACAGGGGGAGCTCCTACGAGCAGTACTTC
- | TRBJ2-7 | TRBV29-1 | TRBD1 | CSATGQGYEQYF | TGCAGCGCTACGGGACAGGGCTACGAGCAGTACTTC
- | TRBJ2-1 | TRBV7-2 | TRBD2 | CASSPHGGGGSYNEQFF | TGTGCCAGCAGCCCCCATGGCGGGGGGGGTTCCTACAATGAGCAGTTCTTC
few | TRBJ1-5 | TRBV2 | - | CASNGQLNQPQHF | TGTGCCAGCAATGGACAGCTTAATCAGCCCCAGCATTTT
few | TRBJ1-4 | TRBV2 | - | CASSEARDTEKLFF | TGTGCCAGCAGTGAAGCCCGGGACACCGAAAAACTGTTTTTT
- | TRBJ2-2 | TRBV30 | - | CAWSRAGALNTGELFF | TGTGCCTGGAGTAGGGCGGGGGCCCTGAACACCGGGGAGCTGTTTTTT
- | TRBJ2-1 | TRBV7-3 | TRBD2 | CASSLRLAGYNEQFF | TGTGCCAGCAGCCTTAGACTAGCGGGCTACAATGAGCAGTTCTTC
- | TRBJ1-4 | TRBV30 | - | CAWSVQRRNEKLFF | TGTGCCTGGAGTGTACAGAGACGAAATGAAAAACTGTTTTTT
- | TRBJ1-4 | TRBV14 | - | CASSQDGDQRGEKLFF | TGTGCCAGCAGCCAAGACGGAGACCAGCGAGGTGAAAAACTGTTTTTT
- | TRBJ2-7 | TRBV5-4 | TRBD1 | CASSLRQGSNEQYF | TGTGCCAGCAGCTTACGACAGGGGTCGAACGAGCAGTACTTC
- | TRBJ1-5 | TRBV7-9 | TRBD1 | CSSSLGTANQPQHF | TGTTCCAGCAGCTTAGGGACAGCTAATCAGCCCCAGCATTTT
- | TRBJ1-1 | TRBV19 | - | CASAHHQGWNTEAFF | TGTGCCAGTGCCCATCATCAGGGCTGGAACACTGAAGCTTTCTTT
- | TRBJ1-2 | TRBV30 | - | CAWSVGDGGGYTF | TGTGCCTGGAGTGTCGGGGATGGAGGTGGCTACACCTTC
- | TRBJ2-3 | TRBV4-1 | TRBD2 | CASSQGWTSGGPPDTQYF | TGCGCCAGCAGCCAAGGATGGACTAGCGGGGGGCCGCCAGATACGCAGTATTTT
- | TRBJ2-1 | TRBV27 | TRBD2 | CASSFPTTGGLENFNEQFF | TGTGCCAGCAGTTTCCCTACTACCGGTGGACTAGAGAATTTCAATGAGCAGTTCTTC
- | TRBJ2-7 | TRBV11-2 | TRBD1 | CASSLDPVGTGSYEQYF | TGTGCCAGCAGCTTAGATCCCGTGGGGACAGGCTCCTACGAGCAGTACTTC
- | TRBJ1-4 | TRBV7-2 | - | CASSPRAGVRGEKLFF | TGTGCCAGCAGCCCCCGGGCGGGCGTCAGGGGTGAAAAACTGTTTTTT
- | TRBJ2-1 | TRBV2 | - | CASSLSGTYNEQFF | TGTGCCAGCAGCCTATCCGGGACTTACAATGAGCAGTTCTTC
- | TRBJ1-1 | TRBV18 | - | CASSPPSQGGTEAFF | TGTGCCAGCTCACCACCTTCACAGGGTGGAACTGAAGCTTTCTTT
- | TRBJ1-2 | TRBV29-1 | - | CSVAQGDGYTF | TGCAGCGTGGCACAGGGTGATGGCTACACCTTC